These 6 T cell receptor beta chains share one sample of origin, sequenced in a study of cytomegalovirus exposure and HLA in healthy donors. Profiled with immunoSEQ multiplex PCR; TCRdb holds only in-frame clones, not every one. The sample has about 250,000 clones, 87% seen once; the top ten hold around 12%. Sequencing was performed on PBMCs. These receptors all come from a man between 18 and 35 years old in good health and CMV-seropositive.

The rearrangement uses TRBV5-1 and TRBJ2-7; D perhaps matches TRBD2 (5 bases). The CDR3 length is 14 residues. Germline V gene lookup returns CDR1 SGHRS and CDR2 YFSETQ. V was clipped by 1 base and J by 3 bases, with 11 bases between them. The CDR3 loop reads CASSLSGDNYEQYF. As DNA, the CDR3 is TGCGCCAGCAGCTTGTCCGGGGATAACTACGAGCAGTACTTC.

The rearrangement joins TRBV18 to TRBJ2-3, with 9 bases fitting TRBD1. CDR3 size: 15 residues. The V segment lost 5 bases and the J segment 3 bases; nucleotides outside the gene matches: 6. Germline CDR1 reads KGHSH; CDR2 reads LQKENI. CDR3 sequence reads: CASSSDRGRTDTQYF. The CDR3, as DNA: TGTGCCAGCTCATCGGACAGGGGAAGGACAGATACGCAGTATTTT.

This chain uses TRBV7-9 with TRBJ2-7; no firm D call. Per germline, CDR1 SEHNR and CDR2 FQNEAQ (reference sequence). This CDR3 is built from 12 residues. The V gene lost 2 bases and the J gene lost 6 bases, with 8 bases spanning the gap. The CDR3 loop reads CASSLTVAEQYF. Written as DNA, the CDR3 is TGTGCCAGCAGCTTAACTGTCGCCGAGCAGTACTTC. The full variable domain, in which reference TRBV7-9 and TRBJ2-7 provide the parts outside the CDR3, is DTGVSQNPRHKITKRGQNVTFRCDPISEHNRLYWYRQTLGQGPEFLTYFQNEAQLEKSRLLSDRFSAERPKGSFSTLEIQRTEQGDSAMYLCASSLTVAEQYFGPGTRLTVT.

The V gene is TRBV7-9, the J gene TRBJ2-5; D may be TRBD2 (5 bases). This CDR3 has 11 residues. CDR1 is SEHNR and CDR2 is FQNEAQ in the germline V gene (reference sequence). The ends were cut back, 4 bases at V and 10 bases at J, with 10 bases in the middle. CDR3 in DNA: TGTGCCAGCAGCTCCCTCCGGGGCCAGTACTTC. It translates to CASSSLRGQYF.

J is TRBJ2-3 and V is TRBV30; D possibly corresponds to TRBD2 (7 bases). Germline V lookup: CDR1 GTSNPN, CDR2 SVGIG (reference sequence). The CDR3 is 14 residues long. Trimming shortened V by 0 bases and J by 5 bases, and 12 bases separated the two germline ends. For the CDR3, the DNA is TGTGCCTGGAGTGTAGGGGGGGCGCTAGATACGCAGTATTTT. It specifies CAWSVGGALDTQYF.

This clone appeared once. V usage is TRBV4-3 and J usage is TRBJ2-1; D remains unclear. CDR1 LGHNA and CDR2 YSLEER come from the germline V gene. The CDR3 is 15 residues long. V lost 0 bases and J lost 0, with 6 bases in between. In DNA, the CDR3 is TGCGCCAGCAGCCAAGATAGGTACTCCTACAATGAGCAGTTCTTC. It encodes CASSQDRYSYNEQFF.